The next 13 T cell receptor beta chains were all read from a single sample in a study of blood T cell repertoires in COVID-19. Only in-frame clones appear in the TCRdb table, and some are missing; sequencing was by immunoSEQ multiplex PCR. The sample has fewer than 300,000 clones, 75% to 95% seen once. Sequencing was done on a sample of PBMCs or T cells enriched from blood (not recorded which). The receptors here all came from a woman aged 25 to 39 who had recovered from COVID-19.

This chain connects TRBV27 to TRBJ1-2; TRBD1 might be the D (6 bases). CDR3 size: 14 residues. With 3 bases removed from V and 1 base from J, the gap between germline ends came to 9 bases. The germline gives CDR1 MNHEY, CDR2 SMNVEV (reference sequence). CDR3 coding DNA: TGTGCCAGCAGTTTCAGGGGCATTAACTATGGCTACACCTTC. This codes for CASSFRGINYGYTF.

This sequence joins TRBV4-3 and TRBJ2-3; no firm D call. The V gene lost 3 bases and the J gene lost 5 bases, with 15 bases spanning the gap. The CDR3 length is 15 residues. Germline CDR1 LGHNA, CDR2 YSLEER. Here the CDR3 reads CASSQRPEVRDTQYF. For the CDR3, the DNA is TGCGCCAGCAGCCAGCGGCCAGAGGTTAGAGATACGCAGTATTTT.

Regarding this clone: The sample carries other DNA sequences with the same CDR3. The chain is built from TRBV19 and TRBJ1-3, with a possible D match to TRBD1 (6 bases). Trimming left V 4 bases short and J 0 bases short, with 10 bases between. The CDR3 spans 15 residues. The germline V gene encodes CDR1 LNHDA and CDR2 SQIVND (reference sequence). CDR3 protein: CASSTIRGSGNTIYF. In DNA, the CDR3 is TGTGCCAGTAGTACGATCAGGGGCTCTGGAAACACCATATATTTT.

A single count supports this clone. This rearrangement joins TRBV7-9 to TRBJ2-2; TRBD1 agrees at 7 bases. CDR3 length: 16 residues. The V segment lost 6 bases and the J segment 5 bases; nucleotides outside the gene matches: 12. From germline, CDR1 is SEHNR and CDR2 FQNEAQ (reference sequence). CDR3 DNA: TGTGCCAGCAGACCACAGGGGAGAGTGAGGACCGGGGAGCTGTTTTTT. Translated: CASRPQGRVRTGELFF.

The DNA for the CDR3 is TGTGCCAGCAGTTACTCTGCTAGCGGGAGATTGACCGGGGAGCTGTTTTTT. Residues: CASSYSASGRLTGELFF. V is TRBV6-2 or TRBV6-3 and J is TRBJ2-2, with 10 bases matching TRBD2. Trimming at V came to 0 bases and at J to 5 bases, leaving 6 bases not matched to a gene. Germline V gene sequence: CDR1 MNHEY, CDR2 SVGEGT. The CDR3 covers 17 residues.

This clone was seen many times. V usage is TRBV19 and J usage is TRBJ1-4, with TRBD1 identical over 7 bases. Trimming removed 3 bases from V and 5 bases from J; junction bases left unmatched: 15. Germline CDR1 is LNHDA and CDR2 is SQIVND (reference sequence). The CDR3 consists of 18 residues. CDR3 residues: CASSMRPSRDRYNEKLFF. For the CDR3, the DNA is TGTGCCAGTAGTATGCGCCCCAGCCGGGACAGATACAATGAAAAACTGTTTTTT.

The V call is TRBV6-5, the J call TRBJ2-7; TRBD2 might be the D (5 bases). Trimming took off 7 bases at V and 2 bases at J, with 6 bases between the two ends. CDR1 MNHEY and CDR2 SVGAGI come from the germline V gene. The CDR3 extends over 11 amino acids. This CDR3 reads CASNGAYEQYF. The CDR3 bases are TGTGCCAGCAACGGGGCCTACGAGCAGTACTTC.

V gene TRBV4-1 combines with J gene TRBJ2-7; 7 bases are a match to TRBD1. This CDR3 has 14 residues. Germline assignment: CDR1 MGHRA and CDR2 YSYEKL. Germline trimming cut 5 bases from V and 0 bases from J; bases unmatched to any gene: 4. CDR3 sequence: CASSIGTASYEQYF. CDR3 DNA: TGCGCCAGCAGCATTGGGACAGCCTCCTACGAGCAGTACTTC.

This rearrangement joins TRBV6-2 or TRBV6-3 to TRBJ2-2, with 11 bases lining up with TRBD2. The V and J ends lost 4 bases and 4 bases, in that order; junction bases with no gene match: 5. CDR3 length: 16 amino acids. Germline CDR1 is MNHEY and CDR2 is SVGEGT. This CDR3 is CASSSFSGRVTGELFF. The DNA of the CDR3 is TGTGCCAGCAGTTCCTTTAGCGGGAGGGTCACCGGGGAGCTGTTTTTT.

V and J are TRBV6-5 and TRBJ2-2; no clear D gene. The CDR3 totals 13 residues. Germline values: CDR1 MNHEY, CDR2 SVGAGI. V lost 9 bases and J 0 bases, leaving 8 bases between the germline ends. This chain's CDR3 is CASRSPNTGELFF. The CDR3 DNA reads TGTGCCAGTCGGTCCCCGAACACCGGGGAGCTGTTTTTT.

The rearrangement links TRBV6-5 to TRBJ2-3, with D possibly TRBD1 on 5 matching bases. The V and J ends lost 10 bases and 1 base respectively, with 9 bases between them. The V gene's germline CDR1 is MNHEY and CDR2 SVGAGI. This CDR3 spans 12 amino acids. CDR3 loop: CATQGGTDTQYF. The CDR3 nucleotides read TGTGCCACCCAAGGGGGCACAGATACGCAGTATTTT.

CDR3 region: CASSHLATLQGYEQYF. Here the CDR3 DNA reads TGTGCCAGCAGTCACCTAGCGACTCTTCAGGGCTACGAGCAGTACTTC. The chain recombines TRBV6-2 or TRBV6-3 with TRBJ2-7, with a weak D call TRBD2 (6 bases). The V gene's germline CDR1 is MNHEY and CDR2 SVGEGT. CDR3 length: 16 residues. V lost 5 bases and J 3 bases, leaving 20 bases between the germline ends.

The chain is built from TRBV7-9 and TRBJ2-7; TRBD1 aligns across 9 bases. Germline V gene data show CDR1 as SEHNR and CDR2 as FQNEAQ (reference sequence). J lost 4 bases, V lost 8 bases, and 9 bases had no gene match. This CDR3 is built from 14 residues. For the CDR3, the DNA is TGTGCCAGCCAGGTCGGGACAGGGTCGTACGAGCAGTACTTC. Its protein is CASQVGTGSYEQYF.